This paragraph reports one T cell receptor beta chain. Antigen: not known. Method: immunoSEQ multiplex PCR; TCRdb's copy keeps in-frame clones and lacks some. The repertoire consists of hundreds of thousands of clones, with about 91% occurring once and the leading ten covering 3.5% to 4.5%. The source of the sample is a study of Ad26.COV2.S vaccination and SARS-CoV-2 variants. Points from the study as a whole: Vaccinees reportedly had broad spike-specific CD8+ and CD4+ T cell responses. Vaccine recipients posted higher spike-specific TCR breadth than their placebo counterparts. Recipients of vaccine and of placebo showed similar breadth of their non-spike TCR repertoires. Breadth and depth estimates from TCRs may understate total T cell responses.

The CDR3 is 14 residues long. Germline CDR1 reads MNHEY; CDR2 reads SVGAGI. V lost 7 bases and J lost 2, with 14 bases in between. Sequenced material: peripheral blood, taken after recovery from COVID-19. This receptor was identified in a human donor who had recovered from COVID-19. The chain combines TRBV6-5 with TRBJ2-5; D is possibly TRBD1 (7 bases). The CDR3 DNA reads as TGTGCCAGCAACCTCAGGGGGGCTCAAGAGACCCAGTACTTC. It is translated as CASNLRGAQETQYF.